The 13 T cell receptor beta chains reported below all come from one sample, sequenced in a study of blood T cell repertoires in COVID-19. Using immunoSEQ multiplex PCR, the repertoire was profiled, and TCRdb retains in-frame clones only, with some absent. Altogether 50,000 to 60,000 clones are present, around 80% being singletons, with the ten largest covering roughly a sixth. The specimen sequenced was peripheral blood. The source of these receptors is a man aged 40-49 years with acute or convalescent COVID-19.

This chain joins TRBV6-5 and TRBJ2-5; 9 positions agree with TRBD1. Trimming took 7 bases from V and 9 from J; bases not matched to a gene: 12. Per the germline V gene, CDR1 is MNHEY and CDR2 is SVGAGI. This CDR3 spans 14 amino acids. DNA for the CDR3: TGTGCCAGCACCAAGACAGGGGGGCAAGCGGCCCAGTACTTC. The encoded protein is CASTKTGGQAAQYF.

V usage is TRBV18 and J usage is TRBJ2-5, with no clear D. From germline, CDR1 is KGHSH and CDR2 LQKENI. The V and J ends lost 0 bases and 1 base respectively, with 6 bases between them. The CDR3 has 14 amino acids. CDR3 loop: CASSPPEFQETQYF. CDR3 in DNA: TGTGCCAGCTCACCACCGGAGTTCCAAGAGACCCAGTACTTC.

The rearrangement joins TRBV27 to TRBJ1-6; a possible D gene is TRBD1 (6 bases). CDR3 size: 14 residues. Germline V lookup: CDR1 MNHEY, CDR2 SMNVEV (reference sequence). The ends were cut back, 8 bases at V and 4 bases at J, with 12 bases in the middle. The chain's CDR3 is CASRGGPYNSPLHF. In nucleotides, the CDR3 is TGTGCCAGCCGGGGGGGGCCTTATAATTCACCCCTCCACTTT.

V usage is TRBV3-1 (or the pseudogene TRBV3-2) and J usage is TRBJ2-1, with 7 nucleotides matching TRBD1. J lost 7 bases, V lost 1 base, and 4 bases had no gene match. CDR1 LGHDT and CDR2 YNNKEL come from the germline V gene (reference sequence). CDR3 size: 14 residues. CDR3 bases: TGTGCCAGCAGCCAAGCCGCACAGGGGAATGAGCAGTTCTTC. This codes for CASSQAAQGNEQFF.

This chain joins TRBV28 and TRBJ2-2; no clear D. The V gene's germline CDR1 is MDHEN and CDR2 SYDVKM. This CDR3 has 14 amino acids. The ends were cut back, 7 bases at V and 0 bases at J, with 9 bases in the middle. CDR3 protein: CASIYTANTGELFF. DNA of the CDR3: TGTGCCAGCATCTACACAGCGAACACCGGGGAGCTGTTTTTT.

The CDR3 region is CASSVASGSYEQYF. DNA of the CDR3: TGCGCCAGCAGTGTGGCTAGCGGGAGTTACGAGCAGTACTTC. J is TRBJ2-7 and V is TRBV10-1; the match to TRBD2 covers 10 bases. There are 14 residues in the CDR3. V lost 4 bases, J lost 4 bases, and 4 bases stayed unmatched. The germline gives CDR1 WNHNN, CDR2 SYGVQD (reference sequence).

The chain combines TRBV6-2 or TRBV6-3 with TRBJ1-3; TRBD1 matches 7 bases. The V segment lost 6 bases and the J segment 2 bases; nucleotides outside the gene matches: 7. This CDR3 contains 15 residues. From germline, CDR1 is MNHEY and CDR2 SVGEGT. The CDR3 here is CASSIGQATGNTIYF. DNA for the CDR3: TGTGCCAGCAGCATCGGACAGGCCACTGGAAACACCATATATTTT.

V and J are TRBV7-2 and TRBJ2-3; perhaps TRBD1 as D (5 bases). This CDR3 contains 16 residues. Germline lookup yields CDR1 SGHTA and CDR2 FQGNSA. The V and J ends lost 3 bases and 0 bases respectively, with 13 bases between them. CDR3 region: CASSLAGRRSTDTQYF. CDR3 bases: TGTGCCAGCAGCTTGGCAGGGCGCCGGAGCACAGATACGCAGTATTTT.

CDR3 in amino acids: CSASHGGPETQYF. In DNA, the CDR3 is TGCAGTGCGAGTCACGGAGGGCCAGAGACCCAGTACTTC. The V gene is TRBV20-1, the J gene TRBJ2-5; possibly TRBD2 for D (6 bases). The CDR3 spans 13 residues. V was shortened by 6 bases and J by 4 bases, with 15 bases between the two germline ends. The V gene's germline CDR1 is DFQATT and CDR2 SNEGSKA (reference sequence).

The CDR3 protein is CASSFQANTEAFF. Written as DNA, the CDR3 is TGTGCCAGCAGCTTTCAGGCCAACACTGAAGCTTTCTTT. The genes are TRBV5-5 and TRBJ1-1; D call uncertain. CDR3 size: 13 residues. V was clipped by 2 bases and J by 2 bases, with 7 bases between them. From germline, CDR1 is SGHKS and CDR2 YYEKEE (reference sequence).

The chain uses TRBV5-1 and TRBJ2-2, with D perhaps matching TRBD1 (6 bases). V lost 1 base and J lost 1, with 11 bases in between. The CDR3 sequence is 16 residues long. Germline V gene data show CDR1 as SGHRS and CDR2 as YFSETQ. Here the CDR3 DNA reads TGCGCCAGCAGCTTGCGTACAGGGAGGAACACCGGGGAGCTGTTTTTT. It specifies CASSLRTGRNTGELFF.

The chain uses TRBV3-1 (or the pseudogene TRBV3-2) and TRBJ2-3, with TRBD1 as a possible D gene (6 bases). V lost 1 base to trimming and J lost 3 bases, with 11 bases between them. CDR3 length: 15 amino acids. Germline V gene sequence: CDR1 LGHDT, CDR2 YNNKEL (reference sequence). In DNA form, the CDR3 reads TGTGCCAGCAGCCAAGTGGGGGCTAAAACAGATACGCAGTATTTT. Residues: CASSQVGAKTDTQYF.

The chain joins TRBV7-9 to TRBJ1-2, with 8 bases that match TRBD1. Germline V gives CDR1 SEHNR, CDR2 FQNEAQ (reference sequence). This CDR3 comprises 15 residues. V lost 4 bases, J lost 8 bases, and 12 bases stayed unmatched. The DNA for the CDR3 is TGTGCCAGCAGCTCACAGGGGAGTGACAGGGGAGGCTACACCTTC. Amino acid sequence: CASSSQGSDRGGYTF.